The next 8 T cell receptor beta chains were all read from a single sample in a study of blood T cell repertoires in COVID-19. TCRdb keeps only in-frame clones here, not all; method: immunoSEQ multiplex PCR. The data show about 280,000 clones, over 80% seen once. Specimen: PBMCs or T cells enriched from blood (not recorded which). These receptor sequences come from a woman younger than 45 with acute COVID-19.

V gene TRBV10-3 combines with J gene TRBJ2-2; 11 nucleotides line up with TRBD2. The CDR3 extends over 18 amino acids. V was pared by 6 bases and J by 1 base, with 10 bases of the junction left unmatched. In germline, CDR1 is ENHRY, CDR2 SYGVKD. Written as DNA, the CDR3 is TGTGCCATCAGAACCGGGACTAGCGGAAATCTGAACACCGGGGAGCTGTTTTTT. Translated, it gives CAIRTGTSGNLNTGELFF.

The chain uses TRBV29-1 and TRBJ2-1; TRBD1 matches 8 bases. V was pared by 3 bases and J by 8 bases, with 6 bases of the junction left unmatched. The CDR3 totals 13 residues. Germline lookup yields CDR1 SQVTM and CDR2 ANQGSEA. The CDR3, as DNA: TGCAGCGTTGATCTCAGGGGGCTCGATGAGCAGTTCTTC. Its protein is CSVDLRGLDEQFF.

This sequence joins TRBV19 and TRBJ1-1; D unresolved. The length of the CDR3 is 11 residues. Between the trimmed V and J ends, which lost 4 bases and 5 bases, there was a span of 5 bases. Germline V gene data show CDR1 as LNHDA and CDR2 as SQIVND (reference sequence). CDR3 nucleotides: TGTGCCAGTAGTACCCATACTGAAGCTTTCTTT. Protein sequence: CASSTHTEAFF.

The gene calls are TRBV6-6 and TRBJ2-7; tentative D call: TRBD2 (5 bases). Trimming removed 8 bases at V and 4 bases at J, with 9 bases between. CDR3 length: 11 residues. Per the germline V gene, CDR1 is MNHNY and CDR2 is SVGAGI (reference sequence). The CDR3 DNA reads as TGTGCCAGCGGAGGAGAGTACGAGCAGTACTTC. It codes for CASGGEYEQYF.

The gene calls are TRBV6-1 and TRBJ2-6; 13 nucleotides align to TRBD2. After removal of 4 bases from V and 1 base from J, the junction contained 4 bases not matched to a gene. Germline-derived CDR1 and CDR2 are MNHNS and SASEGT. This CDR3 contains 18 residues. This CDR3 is CASSGGLAGVSGANVLTF. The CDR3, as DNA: TGTGCCAGCAGTGGAGGACTAGCGGGAGTGTCTGGGGCCAACGTCCTGACTTTC.

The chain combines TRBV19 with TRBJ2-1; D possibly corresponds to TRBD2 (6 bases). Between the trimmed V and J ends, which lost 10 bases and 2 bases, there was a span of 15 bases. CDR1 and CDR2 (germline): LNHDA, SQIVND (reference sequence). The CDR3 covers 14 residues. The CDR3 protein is CATIAGSPYNEQFF. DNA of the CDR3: TGTGCCACCATCGCCGGGAGCCCCTACAATGAGCAGTTCTTC.

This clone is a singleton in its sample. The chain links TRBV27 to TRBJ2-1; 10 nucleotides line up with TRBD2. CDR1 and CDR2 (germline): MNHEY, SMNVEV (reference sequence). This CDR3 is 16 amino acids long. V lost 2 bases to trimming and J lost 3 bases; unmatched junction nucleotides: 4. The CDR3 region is CASSLASGSIYNEQFF. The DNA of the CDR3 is TGTGCCAGCAGTTTAGCTAGCGGGAGTATCTACAATGAGCAGTTCTTC.

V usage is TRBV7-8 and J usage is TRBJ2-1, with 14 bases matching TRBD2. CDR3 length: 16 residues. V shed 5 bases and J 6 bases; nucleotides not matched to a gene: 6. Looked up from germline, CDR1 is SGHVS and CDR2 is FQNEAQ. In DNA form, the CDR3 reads TGTGCCAGCAGCCTGCCGGGACTAGCGGGAGTCAATGAGCAGTTCTTC. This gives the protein CASSLPGLAGVNEQFF.